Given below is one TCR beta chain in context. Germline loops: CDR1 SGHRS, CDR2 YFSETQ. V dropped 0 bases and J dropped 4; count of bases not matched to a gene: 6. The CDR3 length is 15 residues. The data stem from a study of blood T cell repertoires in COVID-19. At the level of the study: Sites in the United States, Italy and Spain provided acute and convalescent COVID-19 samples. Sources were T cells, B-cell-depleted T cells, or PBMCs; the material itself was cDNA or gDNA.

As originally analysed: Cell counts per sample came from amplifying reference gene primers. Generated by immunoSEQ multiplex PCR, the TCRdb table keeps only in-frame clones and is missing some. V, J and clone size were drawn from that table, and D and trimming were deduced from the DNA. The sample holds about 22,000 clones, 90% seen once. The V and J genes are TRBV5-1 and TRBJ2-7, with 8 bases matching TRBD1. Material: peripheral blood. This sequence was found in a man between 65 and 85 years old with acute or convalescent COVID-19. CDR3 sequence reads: CASSLDGQGLYEQYF. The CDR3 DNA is TGCGCCAGCAGCTTGGATGGACAGGGATTATACGAGCAGTACTTC. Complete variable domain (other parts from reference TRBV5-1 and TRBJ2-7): KAGVTQTPRYLIKTRGQQVTLSCSPISGHRSVSWYQQTPGQGLQFLFEYFSETQRNKGNFPGRFSGRQFSNSRSEMNVSTLELGDSALYLCASSLDGQGLYEQYFGPGTRLTVT.